These 13 T cell receptor beta chains share one sample of origin, sequenced in a study of OX40 agonist ivuxolimab in advanced cancers. Method: immunoSEQ multiplex PCR; TCRdb's copy keeps in-frame clones and lacks some. The sample has 100,000 to 150,000 clones, 85% to 95% seen once. The sample in question was CD4+ or CD8+ T cells sorted from blood, obtained in a trial of the OX40 agonist ivuxolimab. The receptors here all came from an adult with an advanced solid tumor such as melanoma, head and neck, liver or kidney cancer.

The CDR3 sequence is CASSFQSSGNTIYF. The DNA of the CDR3 is TGTGCCAGCAGCTTTCAGAGCTCTGGAAACACCATATATTTT. This chain joins TRBV5-4 and TRBJ1-3, with no clear D. The V and J ends lost 2 bases and 0 bases respectively, with 6 bases between them. The germline V gene has CDR1 SGHNT and CDR2 YYREEE (reference sequence). CDR3 length: 14 residues.

The chain employs TRBV21-1 and TRBJ2-1. TRBV21-1 is given as a pseudogene. The length of the CDR3 is 21 residues. CDR3: CASSSKKTPLSGWGSYNEQFF. As DNA, the CDR3 is TGTGCCAGCAGCTCAAAGAAGACCCCCTTATCGGGCTGGGGCTCCTACAATGAGCAGTTCTTC.

The chain links TRBV19 to TRBJ2-5; perhaps TRBD1 as D (5 bases). Germline V CDR1 and CDR2: LNHDA, SQIVND (reference sequence). This CDR3 is built from 15 residues. V lost 4 bases, J lost 2 bases, and 14 bases lay in between. The CDR3 bases are TGTGCCAGTAGTACTGGGGCAGGGCTGCAAGAGACCCAGTACTTC. Translated: CASSTGAGLQETQYF.

This clone has a single count. This CDR3 is CASSLNPILDRGRGYTF. The CDR3, as DNA: TGTGCCAGCAGTTTAAACCCCATACTAGACAGGGGCCGGGGCTACACCTTC. The genes are TRBV28 and TRBJ1-2, with TRBD1 matching over 8 bases. This CDR3 is built from 17 residues. V trimming: 2 bases; J trimming: 8 bases; junction bases outside the gene matches: 16. Per the germline V gene, CDR1 is MDHEN and CDR2 is SYDVKM.

The chain is built from TRBV4-1 and TRBJ2-4; D not resolved. Per the germline V gene, CDR1 is MGHRA and CDR2 is YSYEKL. The germline V and J ends were trimmed by 0 bases and 6 bases, with 9 bases remaining between them. The CDR3 consists of 14 residues. CDR3 sequence: CASSQETPGNIQYF. For the CDR3, the DNA is TGCGCCAGCAGCCAAGAAACCCCCGGAAACATTCAGTACTTC.

Details on this clone: This CDR3 is also generated by other DNA sequences in the sample. The J gene is TRBJ2-1, the V gene TRBV5-4; TRBD2 matches at 7 bases. Trimming removed 1 base from V and 0 bases from J; junction bases left unmatched: 1. From germline, CDR1 is SGHNT and CDR2 YYREEE (reference sequence). The CDR3 is 15 residues long. For the CDR3, the DNA is TGTGCCAGCAGCTTGCCGGGGGGCTCCTACAATGAGCAGTTCTTC. This gives the protein CASSLPGGSYNEQFF.

This chain connects TRBV6-1 to TRBJ1-5, with TRBD1 matching 7 bases. The germline V gene encodes CDR1 MNHNS and CDR2 SASEGT. Trimming removed 7 bases from V and 9 bases from J; junction bases left unmatched: 15. This CDR3 spans 15 amino acids. This CDR3 reads CASTRGGEVKGPQHF. In DNA form, the CDR3 reads TGTGCCAGCACCAGGGGGGGGGAGGTGAAAGGGCCCCAGCATTTT.

J is TRBJ2-5 and V is TRBV7-2; 10 positions match TRBD1. CDR1 and CDR2 from the germline V gene are SGHTA and FQGNSA. V lost 3 bases to trimming and J lost 4 bases; unmatched junction nucleotides: 2. This CDR3 has 14 residues. The CDR3 spells CASSFGQGGETQYF. The CDR3 region has the DNA TGTGCCAGCAGCTTCGGACAGGGGGGAGAGACCCAGTACTTC.

The gene calls are TRBV29-1 and TRBJ1-5; no clear D. This CDR3 is built from 12 residues. V dropped 7 bases and J dropped 5 bases, with 12 bases sitting between them. Germline values: CDR1 SQVTM, CDR2 ANQGSEA. The CDR3 is CSAGARDQPQHF. The CDR3 region has the DNA TGCAGCGCAGGCGCGAGAGATCAGCCCCAGCATTTT.

The rearrangement joins TRBV10-3 to TRBJ2-1; 11 bases are a match to TRBD2. Per germline, CDR1 ENHRY and CDR2 SYGVKD. Trimming cost V 11 bases and J 2 bases; bases outside gene matches: 8. This CDR3 has 15 amino acids. The CDR3 DNA reads as TGTGCCGCCCTAGGGACTAGCGGTCCCTACAATGAGCAGTTCTTC. Translation: CAALGTSGPYNEQFF.

The chain combines TRBV11-2 with TRBJ1-2; 9 bases are a match to TRBD1. V lost 1 base to trimming and J lost 8 bases; unmatched junction nucleotides: 14. CDR1 SGHAT and CDR2 FQNNGV come from the germline V gene. The CDR3 is made up of 17 amino acids. The CDR3 sequence is CASSLAGSQGAMGGYTF. For the CDR3, the DNA is TGTGCCAGCAGCTTAGCCGGGTCACAGGGGGCGATGGGGGGCTACACCTTC.

V is TRBV5-1 and J is TRBJ2-7; 15 bases are shared with TRBD2. Germline V gene sequence: CDR1 SGHRS, CDR2 YFSETQ. CDR3 size: 16 residues. Germline trimming cut 2 bases from V and 6 bases from J; bases unmatched to any gene: 6. This CDR3 is CASSLQGLAGGSEQYF. In nucleotides, the CDR3 is TGCGCCAGCAGCTTACAGGGACTAGCGGGAGGTAGCGAGCAGTACTTC.

The CDR3 DNA reads TGTGCCAGCAGGGAAGACAGGGCCTACCAAGAGACCCAGTACTTC. This codes for CASREDRAYQETQYF. The V and J genes are TRBV28 and TRBJ2-5; 7 nucleotides agree with TRBD1. J lost 0 bases, V lost 6 bases, and 7 bases had no gene match. This CDR3 contains 15 residues. Germline V gene lookup returns CDR1 MDHEN and CDR2 SYDVKM.